This T cell receptor (beta chain) originates from a study of T cells expressing NK-cell markers. For each CDR3 protein, TCRdb gives one entry from its re-call of the 5' RACE reads, without DNA. This listing includes about 460,000 distinct CDR3 sequences. Material for sequencing was blood T cells: a sorted CD56 or NKG2C T cell subset, CD4+ or CD8+ T cells, or bulk PBMC T cells (not recorded which). The receptor was derived from a woman in her forties or fifties in good health.

The CDR3 spells CASSLDQVGVSGKVNEQFF. The gene calls are TRBV11-3 and TRBJ2-1; the TCRdb call, TRBD2, lacks DNA for checking. Germline V gives CDR1 SGHNT, CDR2 YENEEA. This CDR3 is 19 amino acids long.